This passage covers 17 T cell receptor beta chains from one sample sequenced in a study of Ad26.COV2.S vaccination and SARS-CoV-2 variants. Using immunoSEQ multiplex PCR, the repertoire was profiled, and TCRdb retains in-frame clones only, with some absent. The sample has 350,000 to 450,000 clones; roughly 84% are singletons. Specified treatment: approximately 18 received Ad26.COV2.S at low or high dose, single or two shots; about 5 received placebo; per-sample allocation not given. Specimens were obtained on day 63 following the first vaccine or placebo injection. Source: peripheral blood, taken in a trial of Ad26.COV2.S vaccine versus placebo. Receptors were obtained from a person aged 18-60 years who received the Ad26.COV2.S COVID-19 vaccine or a placebo.

The V and J genes are TRBV29-1 and TRBJ2-5; D may match TRBD1 or TRBD2 (5 bases each). The germline V gene encodes CDR1 SQVTM and CDR2 ANQGSEA. The CDR3 extends over 12 amino acids. V lost 6 bases, J lost 3 bases, and 11 bases lay in between. The DNA for the CDR3 is TGCAGCGTCTCCGGGACGGAAGAGACCCAGTACTTC. Its protein is CSVSGTEETQYF.

The chain recombines TRBV19 with TRBJ2-2; D may be TRBD1 (6 bases). The CDR3 spans 15 residues. Germline values: CDR1 LNHDA, CDR2 SQIVND (reference sequence). V was clipped by 11 bases and J by 4 bases, with 20 bases between them. The CDR3 sequence is CASSPLGAGTGELFF. The CDR3 nucleotides read TGTGCCTCCTCGCCTCTGGGGGCGGGCACCGGGGAGCTGTTTTTT.

The chain has TRBV7-9 and TRBJ2-1; possibly TRBD1 for D (6 bases). This CDR3 region has 17 residues. Deletions cut 1 base from V and 9 bases from J, with 22 bases between. The germline V gene has CDR1 SEHNR and CDR2 FQNEAQ (reference sequence). CDR3 nucleotide sequence: TGTGCCAGCAGCTTAGATACAGGGCCTTGGGAGCACAGTGAGCAGTTCTTC. Protein sequence: CASSLDTGPWEHSEQFF.

V gene TRBV6-6 combines with J gene TRBJ2-2; 9 nucleotides match TRBD1. The CDR3 covers 15 residues. V shed 6 bases, J shed 7 bases, and the junction held 9 bases outside the gene matches. The germline gives CDR1 MNHNY, CDR2 SVGAGI (reference sequence). The CDR3 reads CASSLGQGNVGELFF. The CDR3 coding sequence is TGTGCCAGCAGCCTCGGACAGGGGAACGTCGGGGAGCTGTTTTTT.

The chain uses TRBV29-1 and TRBJ2-2; D is unclear. Germline CDR1 SQVTM, CDR2 ANQGSEA. This CDR3 has 14 residues. V shed 3 bases and J shed 6 bases, with 14 bases lying between them. The CDR3 region has the DNA TGCAGCGTTGAGGTTGCGCTAGAAGCCGGGGAGCTGTTTTTT. Its protein is CSVEVALEAGELFF.

The chain carries TRBV10-3 and TRBJ1-6; D is perhaps TRBD1 (6 bases). V was cut by 8 bases and J by 3 bases, with 14 bases left in between. The CDR3 runs to 15 residues. CDR1 and CDR2 from the germline V gene are ENHRY and SYGVKD. As DNA, the CDR3 is TGTGCCATCGCACAGGGTATGAACTATAATTCACCCCTCCACTTT. It encodes CAIAQGMNYNSPLHF.

The V gene is TRBV5-1, the J gene TRBJ2-5; 7 nucleotides agree with TRBD1. V dropped 4 bases and J dropped 3; count of bases not matched to a gene: 9. Germline CDR1 is SGHRS and CDR2 is YFSETQ. The CDR3 loop spans 15 amino acids. The CDR3: CASSIGRGQEETQYF. CDR3 bases: TGCGCCAGCAGCATCGGCCGCGGACAGGAAGAGACCCAGTACTTC.

The chain recombines TRBV6-2 or TRBV6-3 with TRBJ2-1; TRBD1 is a possible D gene (6 bases). Trimming removed 3 bases at V and 10 bases at J, with 19 bases between. Per germline, CDR1 MNHEY and CDR2 SVGEGT. CDR3 size: 15 residues. The CDR3 spells CASSYLWTADGEQFF. The CDR3 DNA sequence: TGTGCCAGCAGTTATCTCTGGACAGCCGACGGGGAGCAGTTCTTC.

The chain couples TRBV27 to TRBJ2-1; D might be TRBD1 or TRBD2, each matching 5 bases. V was shortened by 2 bases and J by 0 bases, with 8 bases between the two germline ends. The CDR3 is 15 residues long. Looked up from germline, CDR1 is MNHEY and CDR2 is SMNVEV (reference sequence). CDR3 DNA: TGTGCCAGCAGTTTAGCAGGGAGCTCCTACAATGAGCAGTTCTTC. It yields the protein CASSLAGSSYNEQFF.

The chain uses TRBV5-3 and TRBJ2-7; 7 nucleotides match TRBD2. TRBV5-3 is an open reading frame whose function is uncertain. There are 12 residues in the CDR3. V was clipped by 8 bases and J by 5 bases; unmatched bases: 7. CDR3 in DNA: TGTGCCAGCCTGACTAGCATCAACGAGCAGTACTTC. This translates into CASLTSINEQYF.

The chain has TRBV6-5 and TRBJ2-5; D is undetermined. V lost 6 bases and J lost 0, with 8 bases in between. The CDR3 has 13 residues. CDR1 is MNHEY, CDR2 SVGAGI, per germline. This CDR3 reads CASRRGYQETQYF. The CDR3, as DNA: TGTGCCAGCAGACGTGGGTACCAAGAGACCCAGTACTTC.

This clone was seen only a few times. The CDR3 DNA sequence: TGCGCCAGCACCCTGTCCGGGCTGGCTGGAAACACCATATATTTT. Translating it yields CASTLSGLAGNTIYF. The V and J genes are TRBV5-1 and TRBJ1-3, with D unclear. Trimming shortened V by 6 bases and J by 2 bases, and 15 bases separated the two germline ends. This CDR3 has 15 residues. Germline lookup yields CDR1 SGHRS and CDR2 YFSETQ.

This chain joins TRBV11-2 and TRBJ1-1, with D possibly matching TRBD1 (5 bases). Deletions cut 0 bases from V and 8 bases from J, with 10 bases between. This CDR3 spans 13 amino acids. Germline loops: CDR1 SGHAT, CDR2 FQNNGV. DNA of the CDR3: TGTGCCAGCAGCTTAGATCATAGGACAGAAGCTTTCTTT. Translation gives CASSLDHRTEAFF.

This clone occurred once. The rearrangement joins TRBV7-2 to TRBJ2-7, with a tentative D call TRBD1 (6 bases). In germline, CDR1 is SGHTA, CDR2 FQGNSA. This CDR3 has 12 residues. Trimming removed 4 bases at V and 3 bases at J, with 7 bases between. CDR3 in DNA: TGTGCCAGCAGCTCGACAGGCTACGAGCAGTACTTC. Protein product: CASSSTGYEQYF.

The chain recombines TRBV30 with TRBJ2-4; the D call may be TRBD1 or TRBD2 (5 bases each). The CDR3 runs to 11 residues. The germline V gene encodes CDR1 GTSNPN and CDR2 SVGIG (reference sequence). The CDR3 nucleotides read TGTGCAGGGGAGGCCAAAAACATTCAGTACTTC. Its protein product is CAGEAKNIQYF. Drawing the rest from reference TRBV30 and TRBJ2-4, the complete variable domain is SQTIHQWPATLVQPVGSPLSLECTVEGTSNPNLYWYRQAAGRGLQLLFYSVGIGQISSEVPQNLSASRPQDRQFILSSKKLLLSDSGFYLCAGEAKNIQYFGAGTRLSVL.

CDR3 sequence reads: CASSRSTSLETQYF. The CDR3 DNA reads as TGTGCCAGCAGTAGAAGTACTAGCTTAGAGACCCAGTACTTC. The chain employs TRBV6-5 and TRBJ2-5, with D tentatively TRBD2 (6 bases). V shed 5 bases and J shed 4 bases, with 14 bases lying between them. The germline V gene encodes CDR1 MNHEY and CDR2 SVGAGI. CDR3 size: 14 residues.

This rearrangement joins TRBV28 to TRBJ1-2; D ambiguous. CDR3 length equals 14 residues. Germline V CDR1 and CDR2: MDHEN, SYDVKM. Trimming removed 0 bases at V and 4 bases at J, with 9 bases between. CDR3 sequence (DNA): TGTGCCAGCAGTTTATGGGCTTATGGCTATGGCTACACCTTC. Translated: CASSLWAYGYGYTF.